The 24 T cell receptor beta chains listed next were all sequenced from one sample in a study of T cell responses to AZD1222 COVID-19 vaccine. TCRdb keeps only in-frame clones here, not all; method: immunoSEQ multiplex PCR. The sample lists just over 60,000 clones; around three quarters were seen once. The sequenced sample was peripheral blood, obtained on day 0 of AZD1222 vaccination. The receptors shown here come from an adult in good health.

This rearrangement joins TRBV2 to TRBJ1-5; no firm D call. This CDR3 is 14 amino acids long. The germline V and J ends were trimmed by 4 bases and 6 bases, with 13 bases remaining between them. Germline V gene data show CDR1 as SNHLY and CDR2 as FYNNEI. Here the CDR3 reads CASSADLTGQPQHF. CDR3 coding DNA: TGTGCCAGCAGTGCGGACCTAACCGGTCAGCCCCAGCATTTT.

This clone has only a few counts. The chain joins TRBV2 to TRBJ1-5, with D maybe TRBD1 (5 bases). Germline V gives CDR1 SNHLY, CDR2 FYNNEI. Trimming removed 6 bases at V and 4 bases at J, with 13 bases between. The CDR3 has 14 residues. The CDR3 DNA follows: TGTGCCAGCAGGACCGGGACTGAGAATCAGCCCCAGCATTTT. Translated, it gives CASRTGTENQPQHF. The full variable domain, in which reference TRBV2 and TRBJ1-5 provide the parts outside the CDR3, is EPEVTQTPSHQVTQMGQEVILRCVPISNHLYFYWYRQILGQKVEFLVSFYNNEISEKSEIFDDQFSVERPDGSNFTLKIRSTKLEDSAMYFCASRTGTENQPQHFGDGTRLSIL.

This clone has just a few counts. The chain carries TRBV24-1 and TRBJ1-2; no clear D. Germline loops: CDR1 KGHDR, CDR2 SFDVKD. The CDR3 length is 12 residues. Trimming took off 6 bases at V and 6 bases at J, with 10 bases between the two ends. CDR3 sequence reads: CATSKGYDGYTF. The CDR3 DNA reads as TGTGCCACCAGTAAGGGATATGATGGCTACACCTTC.

V usage is TRBV15 and J usage is TRBJ1-5; D remains unclear. Trimming took off 5 bases at V and 0 bases at J, with 5 bases between the two ends. Germline V lookup: CDR1 LNHNV, CDR2 YYDKDF (reference sequence). This CDR3 is built from 13 residues. The DNA for the CDR3 is TGTGCCACCAGCGTGCATAGCAATCAGCCCCAGCATTTT. Translated, it gives CATSVHSNQPQHF.

J is TRBJ1-4 and V is TRBV4-3; D is uncertain. The CDR3 runs 15 residues. The V and J ends lost 1 base and 5 bases respectively, with 11 bases between them. Per germline, CDR1 LGHNA and CDR2 YSLEER. The CDR3 coding sequence is TGCGCCAGCAGCCAAGGGGTGTTGGGGAATGAAAAACTGTTTTTT. It codes for CASSQGVLGNEKLFF.

In its sample, this clone was seen once. The rearrangement links TRBV2 to TRBJ2-1; 7 nucleotides align to TRBD2. The CDR3 consists of 12 residues. With V trimmed by 6 bases and J by 9 bases, 5 bases remained unmatched. Germline V gene lookup returns CDR1 SNHLY and CDR2 FYNNEI. As DNA, the CDR3 is TGTGCCAGCAGAGGACTAGAGGGTGAGCAGTTCTTC. It specifies CASRGLEGEQFF.

The gene calls are TRBV6-2 or TRBV6-3 and TRBJ2-1; TRBD2 matches 8 bases. The V gene's germline CDR1 is MNHEY and CDR2 SVGEGT. The trim removed 2 bases at V and 6 bases at J, leaving 21 bases unmatched. The CDR3 contains 20 residues. The CDR3 protein is CASSYPRTSTGVMRINEQFF. The CDR3 bases are TGTGCCAGCAGTTACCCCCGGACTAGCACCGGGGTAATGCGTATCAATGAGCAGTTCTTC.

This clone was counted only a few times. CDR3 DNA: TGTGCCATCAGTGAGTCGAACAGAGACGGTCGCTACGAGCAGTACTTC. Translated, it gives CAISESNRDGRYEQYF. The chain is built from TRBV10-3 and TRBJ2-7; D not certain. Germline CDR1 and CDR2: ENHRY and SYGVKD. This CDR3 comprises 16 residues. Trimming left V 0 bases short and J 3 bases short, with 15 bases between.

V usage is TRBV18 and J usage is TRBJ1-1, with D tentatively TRBD1 (5 bases). The germline gives CDR1 KGHSH, CDR2 LQKENI. The CDR3 has 15 residues. V was shortened by 3 bases and J by 1 base, with 12 bases between the two germline ends. CDR3 nucleotide sequence: TGTGCCAGCTCACCTACCGTGGGGCGGAACACTGAAGCTTTCTTT. Translating it yields CASSPTVGRNTEAFF.

This clone has a handful of counts. The junction does not match germline at one end; this may be a read error. The chain links TRBV7-7 to TRBJ2-5; the match to TRBD2 covers 7 bases. Germline V gives CDR1 SSHAT, CDR2 FNYEAQ (reference sequence). The CDR3 loop spans 15 amino acids. CDR3 loop: CASSLTFGREETQYF. For the CDR3, the DNA is TGTGCTAGCAGTTTAACTTTTGGGAGGGAAGAGACCCAGTACTTC.

J is TRBJ2-6 and V is TRBV7-3; 8 bases agree with TRBD1. CDR3 length: 17 residues. Trimming at V came to 6 bases and at J to 0 bases, leaving 7 bases not matched to a gene. In germline, CDR1 is SGHTA, CDR2 FQGTGA. This CDR3 reads CASRSGTGFSGANVLTF. The CDR3 DNA reads as TGTGCCAGCAGGTCCGGGACAGGCTTCTCTGGGGCCAACGTCCTGACTTTC.

The V call is TRBV3-1 (or the pseudogene TRBV3-2), the J call TRBJ2-1; TRBD2 matches at 12 bases. CDR1 and CDR2 (germline): LGHDT, YNNKEL (reference sequence). J was trimmed by 5 bases and V by 3 bases; bases with no gene match: 5. The CDR3 covers 16 residues. As DNA, the CDR3 is TGTGCCAGCAGCCAGGCACTAGCGGGGGGTAACAATGAGCAGTTCTTC. Its translation is CASSQALAGGNNEQFF.

This clone was found once. The chain couples TRBV7-9 to TRBJ1-6; D may be TRBD1 (6 bases). The V and J ends lost 11 bases and 8 bases respectively, with 13 bases between them. This CDR3 comprises 12 residues. CDR1 SEHNR and CDR2 FQNEAQ come from the germline V gene (reference sequence). The CDR3 region is CAVGGGDSPLHF. The CDR3, as DNA: TGTGCCGTGGGAGGGGGGGATTCACCCCTCCACTTT.

This clone was seen a few times. The chain recombines TRBV4-1 with TRBJ1-2, with no clear D. Trimming left V 4 bases short and J 4 bases short, with 16 bases between. Germline lookup yields CDR1 MGHRA and CDR2 YSYEKL. This CDR3 is 15 amino acids long. The CDR3 loop reads CASSPKDADTYGYTF. The CDR3 coding sequence is TGCGCCAGCAGCCCCAAGGATGCGGATACCTATGGCTACACCTTC.

This chain links TRBV7-9 with TRBJ2-5, with unresolved D. Germline V CDR1 and CDR2: SEHNR, FQNEAQ (reference sequence). V was shortened by 7 bases and J by 1 base, with 7 bases between the two germline ends. The CDR3 is made up of 12 amino acids. CDR3 sequence reads: CASMGIQETQYF. In DNA, the CDR3 is TGTGCCAGCATGGGGATCCAAGAGACCCAGTACTTC.

This chain links TRBV28 with TRBJ1-3, with D perhaps matching TRBD1 (5 bases). Germline lookup yields CDR1 MDHEN and CDR2 SYDVKM. The CDR3 has 18 residues. The ends were cut back, 7 bases at V and 0 bases at J, with 22 bases in the middle. CDR3 amino acids: CASMSGSGGLYSGNTIYF. The CDR3 nucleotides read TGTGCCAGCATGTCTGGAAGCGGGGGGTTATACTCTGGAAACACCATATATTTT.

This clone was seen a single time. V gene TRBV30 combines with J gene TRBJ1-6, with D possibly being TRBD1 (5 bases). With 8 bases removed from V and 13 bases from J, the gap between germline ends came to 12 bases. The CDR3 extends over 10 amino acids. The germline V gene has CDR1 GTSNPN and CDR2 SVGIG (reference sequence). The CDR3 is CARGTDPLHF. The DNA for the CDR3 is TGTGCCCGAGGGACTGACCCCCTCCACTTT.

The V call is TRBV7-3, the J call TRBJ2-7, with D tentatively TRBD1 or TRBD2 (5 bases each). The CDR3 is made up of 14 amino acids. Trimming pared 6 bases from V and 9 bases from J, leaving 21 bases between. Germline V gene sequence: CDR1 SGHTA, CDR2 FQGTGA. This CDR3 is CASRNPGTVDGQYF. The CDR3 DNA reads as TGTGCCAGCAGAAACCCGGGGACCGTAGACGGGCAGTACTTC.

This sequence joins TRBV4-2 and TRBJ2-5; D is unresolved. This CDR3 has 13 amino acids. The V end lost 0 bases, the J end lost 5 bases, and 7 bases lay between the germline ends. Germline values: CDR1 LGHNA, CDR2 YNFKEQ. The CDR3 is CASSQDNGETQYF. CDR3 nucleotides: TGTGCCAGCAGCCAAGATAACGGGGAGACCCAGTACTTC.

The chain has TRBV2 and TRBJ1-1; D possibly corresponds to TRBD1 (6 bases). Germline V lookup: CDR1 SNHLY, CDR2 FYNNEI. With 10 bases removed from V and 3 bases from J, the gap between germline ends came to 21 bases. The CDR3 covers 15 residues. Here the CDR3 DNA reads TGTGCCACCCTGCCAGGAGGGGGGTTAGACACTGAAGCTTTCTTT. It yields the protein CATLPGGGLDTEAFF.

J is TRBJ2-5 and V is TRBV15, with unresolved D. V gave up 5 bases and J gave up 5 bases, with 15 bases separating them. The CDR3 is 14 amino acids. Germline CDR1 is LNHNV and CDR2 is YYDKDF (reference sequence). CDR3: CATSFRPLSETQYF. CDR3 bases: TGTGCCACCAGCTTCCGACCCTTATCGGAGACCCAGTACTTC.

The chain links TRBV12-5 to TRBJ2-5, with a possible D match to TRBD1 (6 bases). Trimming cost V 5 bases and J 6 bases, with 16 bases left between them. CDR3 size: 14 residues. The germline gives CDR1 LGHNT, CDR2 FRNRAP. CDR3 DNA: TGTGCTAGTGGTCCCTGGACAGTGGGCAAGACCCAGTACTTC. Protein product: CASGPWTVGKTQYF.

This chain uses TRBV3-1 (or the pseudogene TRBV3-2) with TRBJ2-3; TRBD1 matches at 7 bases. The CDR3 runs 16 residues. Germline trimming cut 4 bases from V and 3 bases from J; bases unmatched to any gene: 10. CDR1 and CDR2 from the germline V gene are LGHDT and YNNKEL (reference sequence). CDR3 in DNA: TGTGCCAGCAGCCGTAAGACAGGGATGGGGACAGATACGCAGTATTTT. It yields the protein CASSRKTGMGTDTQYF.

The chain has TRBV7-9 and TRBJ2-5; the match to TRBD2 covers 12 bases. The CDR3 runs 16 residues. Trimming took 4 bases from V and 2 from J; bases not matched to a gene: 5. Germline V gene lookup returns CDR1 SEHNR and CDR2 FQNEAQ (reference sequence). Here the CDR3 reads CASSSTSGGFQETQYF. CDR3 nucleotide sequence: TGTGCCAGCAGCTCGACTAGCGGGGGATTTCAAGAGACCCAGTACTTC.